These 21 T cell receptor beta chains came from one sample sequenced in a study of early T cells in non-severe SARS-CoV-2 infection. TCRdb fed the 5' RACE reads into MiXCR, producing one record per CDR3 protein. The table shows roughly 81,000 distinct CDR3 sequences, with less than 8% occurring only once. Sequencing was carried out using whole blood. The receptors shown here come from an adult who was a healthcare worker with PCR-confirmed SARS-CoV-2 infection or an uninfected control (not recorded which).

This clonotype was observed at least ten times. This chain joins TRBV4-3 and TRBJ1-5; unclear D gene. The CDR3 consists of 15 residues. Germline lookup yields CDR1 LGHNA and CDR2 YSLEER. Trimming took off 0 bases at V and 6 bases at J, with 12 bases between the two ends. The CDR3, as DNA: TGCGCCAGCAGCCAAGAAGGGAGGGCGGGTCAGCCCCAGCATTTT. Its translation is CASSQEGRAGQPQHF.

In this sample, this clonotype turned up many times. This chain joins TRBV28 and TRBJ1-5; 10 nucleotides match TRBD1. The germline V gene encodes CDR1 MDHEN and CDR2 SYDVKM. The CDR3 contains 13 residues. Trimming took 7 bases from V and 7 from J; bases not matched to a gene: 4. CDR3 residues: CASKDRGWQPQHF. For the CDR3, the DNA is TGTGCCAGCAAGGACAGGGGGTGGCAGCCCCAGCATTTT. The whole variable domain, remainder taken from reference TRBV28 and TRBJ1-5, is DVKVTQSSRYLVKRTGEKVFLECVQDMDHENMFWYRQDPGLGLRLIYFSYDVKMKEKGDIPEGYSVSREKKERFSLILESASTNQTSMYLCASKDRGWQPQHFGDGTRLSIL.

This clonotype has just a few counts. This CDR3 reads CATSSRQGPTTDTQYF. CDR3 nucleotides: TGTGCCACCAGCAGCCGACAGGGGCCCACCACAGATACGCAGTATTTT. The chain combines TRBV15 with TRBJ2-3, with TRBD1 identical over 8 bases. Germline CDR1 is LNHNV and CDR2 is YYDKDF (reference sequence). The trim removed 3 bases at V and 2 bases at J, leaving 7 bases unmatched. The CDR3 is 16 amino acids.

The rearrangement links TRBV5-1 to TRBJ2-7; D is tentatively TRBD1 or TRBD2 (5 bases each). The CDR3 extends over 15 amino acids. The germline V gene has CDR1 SGHRS and CDR2 YFSETQ. Trimming took 4 bases from V and 0 from J, leaving 14 bases between them. CDR3 bases: TGCGCCAGCAGCGTCAACGGGGCCTACTCCTACGAGCAGTACTTC. It encodes CASSVNGAYSYEQYF.

This clonotype has ten or more counts. V and J are TRBV12-3 or TRBV12-4 and TRBJ1-5, with no clear D. The CDR3 totals 12 residues. V lost 5 bases and J lost 1, with 3 bases in between. The CDR3 sequence: CASSGSNQPQHF. CDR3 bases: TGTGCCAGCAGTGGGAGCAATCAGCCCCAGCATTTT.

This clonotype was detected a few times. The V call is TRBV10-3, the J call TRBJ1-4; D is unresolved. Germline V gene data show CDR1 as ENHRY and CDR2 as SYGVKD. V was clipped by 2 bases and J by 0 bases, with 7 bases between them. CDR3 length equals 15 residues. Here the CDR3 reads CAISEQIATNEKLFF. DNA of the CDR3: TGTGCCATCAGTGAGCAGATTGCAACTAATGAAAAACTGTTTTTT.

The chain joins TRBV5-1 to TRBJ2-2; D might be TRBD1 (5 bases). Germline loops: CDR1 SGHRS, CDR2 YFSETQ. The CDR3 totals 16 residues. V was pared by 0 bases and J by 1 base, with 10 bases between. CDR3 sequence reads: CASSLGGGKNTGELFF. The CDR3 nucleotides are TGCGCCAGCAGCTTGGGGGGCGGCAAGAACACCGGGGAGCTGTTTTTT.

The table lists this clonotype with many counts. The chain uses TRBV18 and TRBJ1-3, with TRBD1 as a possible D gene (5 bases). The V gene lost 1 base and the J gene lost 2 bases, with 9 bases spanning the gap. Germline values: CDR1 KGHSH, CDR2 LQKENI. The CDR3 extends over 15 amino acids. This CDR3 is CASSPRGEAGNTIYF. Written as DNA, the CDR3 is TGTGCCAGCTCACCACGAGGGGAAGCTGGAAACACCATATATTTT. The variable domain in full, completed from reference TRBV18 and TRBJ1-3, reads NAGVMQNPRHLVRRRGQEARLRCSPMKGHSHVYWYRQLPEEGLKFMVYLQKENIIDESGMPKERFSAEFPKEGPSILRIQQVVRGDSAAYFCASSPRGEAGNTIYFGEGSWLTVV.

This clonotype was counted many times. V is TRBV6-4 and J is TRBJ2-1; TRBD2 matches at 7 bases. V lost 3 bases to trimming and J lost 4 bases; unmatched junction nucleotides: 6. Looked up from germline, CDR1 is MRHNA and CDR2 is SNTAGT. The CDR3 consists of 15 residues. The CDR3 DNA is TGTGCCAGCAGTGATCTGGGGGGGTCGTACAATGAGCAGTTCTTC. It encodes CASSDLGGSYNEQFF.

This clonotype was detected many times. This chain joins TRBV7-2 and TRBJ2-5; 9 nucleotides match TRBD2. Germline assignment: CDR1 SGHTA and CDR2 FQGNSA. V dropped 1 base and J dropped 3; count of bases not matched to a gene: 6. This CDR3 has 16 amino acids. CDR3 in amino acids: CASSLVGGGAKETQYF. The CDR3 nucleotides are TGTGCCAGCAGCTTAGTTGGCGGGGGGGCCAAAGAGACCCAGTACTTC.

This chain links TRBV5-1 with TRBJ2-3; 14 bases map to TRBD2. Germline V gene data show CDR1 as SGHRS and CDR2 as YFSETQ. This CDR3 spans 17 amino acids. V trimming: 4 bases; J trimming: 5 bases; junction bases outside the gene matches: 9. The CDR3 spells CASSMTSGRAGGDTQYF. The CDR3 bases are TGCGCCAGCAGCATGACTAGCGGGAGGGCCGGAGGAGATACGCAGTATTTT.

CDR3 loop: CASKGLASKGNEQYF. The CDR3 DNA follows: TGTGCCAGCAAGGGACTAGCGTCAAAGGGGAACGAGCAGTACTTC. The chain couples TRBV6-5 to TRBJ2-7, with 10 positions matching TRBD2. Germline CDR1 and CDR2: MNHEY and SVGAGI. This CDR3 has 15 residues. Trimming took 7 bases from V and 5 from J; bases not matched to a gene: 11.

This clonotype showed up many times. The chain has TRBV10-2 and TRBJ2-3, with a tentative D call TRBD2 (5 bases). Trimming removed 8 bases from V and 2 bases from J, with 14 bases in between. The CDR3 loop spans 14 amino acids. Germline loops: CDR1 WSHSY, CDR2 SAAADI. DNA for the CDR3: TGCGCCAGCCAAGGAGGCGGGTTCACAGATACGCAGTATTTT. Protein sequence: CASQGGGFTDTQYF.

This clonotype was observed a handful of times. The CDR3 here is CASSRGPLNEKLFF. For the CDR3, the DNA is TGTGCCAGCAGTCGGGGGCCCCTGAATGAAAAACTGTTTTTT. The rearrangement links TRBV6-5 to TRBJ1-4; possible D gene TRBD1, 6 bases. Per the germline V gene, CDR1 is MNHEY and CDR2 is SVGAGI. Trimming removed 5 bases from V and 5 bases from J, with 12 bases in between. This CDR3 is built from 14 residues.

This clonotype was observed many times. V and J are TRBV5-1 and TRBJ1-4, with TRBD1 as a possible D gene (5 bases). This CDR3 contains 16 residues. With 8 bases removed from V and 0 bases from J, the gap between germline ends came to 17 bases. Germline V gene sequence: CDR1 SGHRS, CDR2 YFSETQ. This CDR3 reads CASTRQTIATNEKLFF. In DNA form, the CDR3 reads TGCGCCAGTACCAGACAGACTATTGCAACTAATGAAAAACTGTTTTTT. The entire variable domain, with the rest obtained from reference TRBV5-1 and TRBJ1-4, is as follows: KAGVTQTPRYLIKTRGQQVTLSCSPISGHRSVSWYQQTPGQGLQFLFEYFSETQRNKGNFPGRFSGRQFSNSRSEMNVSTLELGDSALYLCASTRQTIATNEKLFFGSGTQLSVL.

This clonotype has a count of ten or more. The V gene is TRBV6-6, the J gene TRBJ2-3; 7 bases map to TRBD2. The germline CDR1 and CDR2 sequences are MNHNY and SVGAGI (reference sequence). The CDR3 length is 15 residues. V was pared by 6 bases and J by 0 bases, with 6 bases of the junction left unmatched. This chain's CDR3 is CASSLSGASTDTQYF. The CDR3 DNA reads TGTGCCAGCAGCCTAAGCGGGGCTAGCACAGATACGCAGTATTTT.

This clonotype showed up many times. The rearrangement links TRBV30 to TRBJ2-7; TRBD1 agrees at 7 bases. J gave up 2 bases and V 2 bases, and 9 bases lay outside the gene matches. This CDR3 is built from 15 residues. Germline V gene data show CDR1 as GTSNPN and CDR2 as SVGIG (reference sequence). The CDR3 loop is CAWSRPGTATYEQYF. The CDR3 coding sequence is TGTGCCTGGAGTAGACCTGGGACAGCTACCTACGAGCAGTACTTC.

V usage is TRBV7-9 and J usage is TRBJ2-7, with TRBD2 as a possible D gene (5 bases). Trimming removed 1 base at V and 4 bases at J, with 11 bases between. This CDR3 spans 14 amino acids. Germline V gene lookup returns CDR1 SEHNR and CDR2 FQNEAQ (reference sequence). DNA for the CDR3: TGTGCCAGCAGCTTAGGGTCCGGGGTATACGAGCAGTACTTC. It encodes CASSLGSGVYEQYF.

The rearrangement joins TRBV6-5 to TRBJ2-7, with 10 bases aligning to TRBD1. V was pared by 6 bases and J by 4 bases, with 9 bases of the junction left unmatched. There are 15 residues in the CDR3. Germline CDR1 and CDR2: MNHEY and SVGAGI. The CDR3 coding sequence is TGTGCCAGCAGATCCCGGGACAGGGGATGGTACGAGCAGTACTTC. It yields the protein CASRSRDRGWYEQYF.

This clonotype was recorded a few times. This chain uses TRBV12-3 or TRBV12-4 with TRBJ1-1; D call uncertain. V was cut by 2 bases and J by 1 base, with 8 bases left in between. The CDR3 extends over 14 amino acids. The CDR3 DNA sequence: TGTGCCAGCAGTTTATGGAAGAAGAACACTGAAGCTTTCTTT. It codes for CASSLWKKNTEAFF.

This clonotype turned up a few times. The chain has TRBV12-5 and TRBJ1-1; no firm D call. The ends were cut back, 4 bases at V and 2 bases at J, with 8 bases in the middle. This CDR3 is built from 13 residues. The germline CDR1 and CDR2 sequences are LGHNT and FRNRAP. CDR3 in amino acids: CASGSQVNTEAFF. The CDR3 coding sequence is TGTGCTAGTGGTTCCCAGGTAAACACTGAAGCTTTCTTT.